Sequencing of this T cell receptor beta chain was carried out in a study of blood T cell repertoires in COVID-19. Study-level background: Both acute and convalescent COVID-19 samples were obtained from the United States, Italy and Spain. From T cells, B-cell-depleted T cells, or PBMCs came the material, which was cDNA or gDNA.

The CDR3 extends over 16 amino acids. Germline-derived CDR1 and CDR2 are GTSNPN and SVGIG (reference sequence). V shed 0 bases, J shed 1 base, and the junction held 7 bases outside the gene matches. Original data processing: Counts of nucleated cells, estimated from reference gene primer amplification, were obtained. Using immunoSEQ multiplex PCR, the repertoire was profiled, and TCRdb retains in-frame clones only, with some absent. Clone size and the V and J calls come from that table; the DNA yielded D and trimming. Of over 100,000 clones listed, about 89% are singletons. The chain recombines TRBV30 with TRBJ1-1, with 8 bases fitting TRBD1. This TCR came from a human donor in a cohort sampled during active COVID-19. The sequencing sample was made of peripheral blood. The CDR3 DNA sequence: TGTGCCTGGAGTGTCGGCGGGGACAGGCCGAACACTGAAGCTTTCTTT. Encoded protein: CAWSVGGDRPNTEAFF.